This TCR beta chain was sequenced for a study of siplizumab effects on memory and regulatory T cells. Study-level points and caveats: The authors could not assign a naive or memory phenotype to roughly 75-95% of proliferating CD4+ or CD8+ clones. Proliferating siplizumab-culture Treg suppressive function went unconfirmed. Unstimulated naive T cells seemed to show more diversity than memory cells did, and they also seemed to be among the major contributors to the alloresponse. Sequences that were alloreactive and traceable to unstimulated CD4+ memory cells were significantly reduced by siplizumab.

TCRdb keeps only in-frame clones here, not all; method: immunoSEQ multiplex PCR. The profile shows about 94,000 clones, approximately 93% of them singletons. Regarding this clone: Its target is not known.

The V gene's germline CDR1 is SGHVS and CDR2 FNYEAQ. The CDR3 covers 15 residues. V trimming: 6 bases; J trimming: 0 bases; junction bases outside the gene matches: 5. The rearrangement joins TRBV7-6 to TRBJ2-1; 7 bases map to TRBD2. The sequence came from a human donor in good health. Source material: non-Treg CD4+ T cells sorted from blood. The CDR3 here is CASSPLASSYNEQFF. CDR3 nucleotide sequence: TGTGCCAGCAGTCCACTAGCGAGCTCCTACAATGAGCAGTTCTTC. Looking up the rest from reference TRBV7-6 and TRBJ2-1 gives the full variable domain: GAGVSQSPRYKVTKRGQDVALRCDPISGHVSLYWYRQALGQGPEFLTYFNYEAQQDKSGLPNDRFSAERPEGSISTLTIQRTEQRDSAMYRCASSPLASSYNEQFFGPGTRLTVL.